A selection of T cell receptor beta chains follows, all from one sample in a study of shared clonotypes between healthy human individuals. Using immunoSEQ multiplex PCR, the repertoire was profiled, and TCRdb retains in-frame clones only, with some absent. Of about 1 million clones in the sample, roughly 80% were seen once. Sequences were obtained from memory CD4+ T cells sorted from blood. The receptors here all came from a man between 18 and 29 years old in good health. The CDR3 runs from the conserved cysteine through the conserved F or W. D genes are given only for firm matches. The size entry is marked missing in some rows and otherwise reads once, few, many or a size class.

size: once
D: .
J: TRBJ2-7
V: TRBV6-5
DNA: TGTGCCAGCACCCCGGGAAGCGGACTCTCCTACGAGCAGTACTTC
CDR3: CASTPGSGLSYEQYF

size: .
D: .
J: TRBJ2-7
V: TRBV29-1
DNA: TGCAGCGTAATAATGTCCTACGAGCAGTACTTC
CDR3: CSVIMSYEQYF

size: .
D: TRBD1
J: TRBJ2-1
V: TRBV5-1
DNA: TGCGCCAGCAGCTTGGTTGGGACAGGGAGTAACAATGAGCAGTTCTTC
CDR3: CASSLVGTGSNNEQFF

size: .
D: .
J: TRBJ1-5
V: TRBV5-6
DNA: TGTGCCAGCAGCTCACAGGGTAGGGGCCAAAATCAGCCCCAGCATTTT
CDR3: CASSSQGRGQNQPQHF

size: .
D: TRBD2
J: TRBJ2-5
V: TRBV2
DNA: TGTGCCAGCAGTGATCTAGCGGGGGGCCAAGAGACCCAGTACTTC
CDR3: CASSDLAGGQETQYF

size: .
D: .
J: TRBJ1-5
V: TRBV2
DNA: TGTGCCAGCAGTGAATCAGGGTATAATCAGCCCCAGCATTTT
CDR3: CASSESGYNQPQHF

size: .
D: .
J: TRBJ2-1
V: TRBV7-2
DNA: TGTGCCAGCACCGGGGACTTCCAGATCAATGAGCAGTTCTTC
CDR3: CASTGDFQINEQFF

size: .
D: TRBD1
J: TRBJ1-1
V: TRBV5-5
DNA: TGTGCCAGCAGCTTGGCCAAGACAGGGAGGGTGAACACTGAAGCTTTCTTT
CDR3: CASSLAKTGRVNTEAFF

size: few
D: .
J: TRBJ1-4
V: TRBV6-6
DNA: TGTGCCAGCAGTTTAACTGAAAAACTGTTTTTT
CDR3: CASSLTEKLFF

size: .
D: .
J: TRBJ1-3
V: TRBV28
DNA: TGTGCCAGCCGTATCGGTCCAGCCTCTGGAAACACCATATATTTT
CDR3: CASRIGPASGNTIYF

size: .
D: TRBD1
J: TRBJ1-5
V: TRBV10-3
DNA: TGTGCCATCAGGGGACAGGGCCACAATCAGCCCCAGCATTTT
CDR3: CAIRGQGHNQPQHF

size: few
D: TRBD2
J: TRBJ2-7
V: TRBV5-1
DNA: TGCGCCAGTTCCCTAGCGGGAGTTTACGAGCAGTACTTC
CDR3: CASSLAGVYEQYF

size: .
D: .
J: TRBJ1-1
V: TRBV30
DNA: TGTGCCTGGGCGGGCAGGTGGGCTGAAGCTTTCTTT
CDR3: CAWAGRWAEAFF

size: .
D: .
J: TRBJ2-1
V: TRBV5-1
DNA: TGCGCCAGCAGCCCCGGGTACAATGAGCAGTTCTTC
CDR3: CASSPGYNEQFF

size: .
D: .
J: TRBJ2-7
V: TRBV5-1
DNA: TGCGCCAGCAGCTTGGCAGGGATAGCCTTCTCCTACGAGCAGTACTTC
CDR3: CASSLAGIAFSYEQYF

size: .
D: .
J: TRBJ1-2
V: TRBV6-6
DNA: TGTGCCAGCAGTTATGTGGGGCCCCCACAAGGCTACACCTTC
CDR3: CASSYVGPPQGYTF

size: once
D: .
J: TRBJ2-5
V: TRBV6-6
DNA: TGTGCCAGCCGCTCGGGGAACCAAGAGACCCAGTACTTC
CDR3: CASRSGNQETQYF

size: .
D: .
J: TRBJ2-6
V: TRBV19
DNA: TGTGCCAGTAGTAGTGGACAGAAGAGCTCTGGGGCCAACGTCCTGACTTTC
CDR3: CASSSGQKSSGANVLTF

size: .
D: .
J: TRBJ1-1
V: TRBV5-5
DNA: TGTGCCAGCAGCTTATTAGGTCAGAACACTGAAGCTTTCTTT
CDR3: CASSLLGQNTEAFF